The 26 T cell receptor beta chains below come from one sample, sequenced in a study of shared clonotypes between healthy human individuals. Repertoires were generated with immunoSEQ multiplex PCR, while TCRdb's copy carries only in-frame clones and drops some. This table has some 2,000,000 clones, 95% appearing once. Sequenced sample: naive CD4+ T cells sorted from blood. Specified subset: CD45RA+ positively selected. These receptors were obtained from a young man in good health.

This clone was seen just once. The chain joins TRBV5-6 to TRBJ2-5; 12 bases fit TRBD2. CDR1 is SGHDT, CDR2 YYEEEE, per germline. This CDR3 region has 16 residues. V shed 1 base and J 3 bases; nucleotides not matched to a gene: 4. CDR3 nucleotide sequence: TGTGCCAGCAGCTTGAGGACTAGCGGGAAAGAAGAGACCCAGTACTTC. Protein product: CASSLRTSGKEETQYF.

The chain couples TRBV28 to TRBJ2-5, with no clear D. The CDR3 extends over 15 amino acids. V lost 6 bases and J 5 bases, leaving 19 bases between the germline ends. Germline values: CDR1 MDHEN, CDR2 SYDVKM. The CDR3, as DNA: TGTGCCAGCAGCCCCCCGGCAGAGGCTCAGGAGACCCAGTACTTC. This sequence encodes CASSPPAEAQETQYF.

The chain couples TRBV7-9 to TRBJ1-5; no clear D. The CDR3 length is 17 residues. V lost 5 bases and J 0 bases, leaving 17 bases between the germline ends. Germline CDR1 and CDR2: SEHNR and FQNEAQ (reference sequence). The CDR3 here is CASSAERSTYSNQPQHF. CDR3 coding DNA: TGTGCCAGCAGCGCAGAAAGGTCGACTTATAGCAATCAGCCCCAGCATTTT.

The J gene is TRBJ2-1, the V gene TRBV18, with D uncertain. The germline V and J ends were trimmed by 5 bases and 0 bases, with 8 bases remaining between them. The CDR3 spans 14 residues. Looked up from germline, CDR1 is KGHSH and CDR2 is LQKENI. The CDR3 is CASSAFSSYNEQFF. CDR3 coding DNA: TGTGCCAGCTCAGCATTCTCCTCCTACAATGAGCAGTTCTTC.

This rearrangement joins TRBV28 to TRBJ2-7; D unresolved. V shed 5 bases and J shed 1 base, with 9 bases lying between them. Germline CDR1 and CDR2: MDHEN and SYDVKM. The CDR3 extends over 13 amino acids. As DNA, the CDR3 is TGTGCCAGCAGTATCGGACGGTCCTACGAGCAGTACTTC. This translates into CASSIGRSYEQYF.

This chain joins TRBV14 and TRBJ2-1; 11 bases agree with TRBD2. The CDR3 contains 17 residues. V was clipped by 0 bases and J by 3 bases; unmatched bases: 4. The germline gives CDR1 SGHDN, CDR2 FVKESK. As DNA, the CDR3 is TGTGCCAGCAGCCAAGAAACTAGCGGGAGCATCTACAATGAGCAGTTCTTC. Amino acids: CASSQETSGSIYNEQFF.

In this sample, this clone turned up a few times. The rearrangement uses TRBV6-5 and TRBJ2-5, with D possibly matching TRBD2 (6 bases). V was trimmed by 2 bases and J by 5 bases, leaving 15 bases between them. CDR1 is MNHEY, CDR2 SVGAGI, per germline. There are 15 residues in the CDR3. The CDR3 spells CASSYLGLFQETQYF. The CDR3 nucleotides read TGTGCCAGCAGTTACCTGGGACTCTTCCAGGAGACCCAGTACTTC.

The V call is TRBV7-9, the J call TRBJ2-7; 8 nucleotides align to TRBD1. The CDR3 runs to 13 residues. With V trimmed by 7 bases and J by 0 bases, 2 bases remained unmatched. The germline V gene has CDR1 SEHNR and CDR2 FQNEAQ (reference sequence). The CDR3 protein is CASKDRDSYEQYF. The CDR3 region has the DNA TGTGCCAGCAAGGACAGGGACTCCTACGAGCAGTACTTC.

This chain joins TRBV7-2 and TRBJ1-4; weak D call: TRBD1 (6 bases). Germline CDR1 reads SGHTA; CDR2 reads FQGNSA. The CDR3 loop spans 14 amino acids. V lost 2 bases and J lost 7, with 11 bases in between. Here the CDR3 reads CASSLSGDTEKLFF. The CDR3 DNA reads TGTGCCAGCAGCTTATCAGGGGATACTGAAAAACTGTTTTTT.

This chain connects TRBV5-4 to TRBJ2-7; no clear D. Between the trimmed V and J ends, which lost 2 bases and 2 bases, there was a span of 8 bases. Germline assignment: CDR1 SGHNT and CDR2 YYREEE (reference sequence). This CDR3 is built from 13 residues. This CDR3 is CASSFGRAYEQYF. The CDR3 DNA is TGTGCCAGCAGCTTCGGACGGGCCTACGAGCAGTACTTC. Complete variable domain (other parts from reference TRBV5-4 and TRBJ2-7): ETGVTQSPTHLIKTRGQQVTLRCSSQSGHNTVSWYQQALGQGPQFIFQYYREEENGRGNFPPRFSGLQFPNYSSELNVNALELDDSALYLCASSFGRAYEQYFGPGTRLTVT.

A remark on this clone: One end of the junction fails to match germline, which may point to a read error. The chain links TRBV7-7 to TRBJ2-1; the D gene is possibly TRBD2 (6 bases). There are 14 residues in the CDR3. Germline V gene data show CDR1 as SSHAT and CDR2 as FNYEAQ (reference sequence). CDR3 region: CASSLDGSGDEQFF. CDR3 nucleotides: TGTGCTAGCAGCTTAGACGGGAGTGGGGATGAGCAGTTCTTC.

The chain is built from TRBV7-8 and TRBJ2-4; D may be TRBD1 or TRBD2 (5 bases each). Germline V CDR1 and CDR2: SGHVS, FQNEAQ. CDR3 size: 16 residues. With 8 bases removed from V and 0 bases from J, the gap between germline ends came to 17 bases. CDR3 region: CASGPLGALAKNIQYF. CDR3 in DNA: TGTGCCAGCGGCCCCCTCGGGGCCCTAGCCAAAAACATTCAGTACTTC.

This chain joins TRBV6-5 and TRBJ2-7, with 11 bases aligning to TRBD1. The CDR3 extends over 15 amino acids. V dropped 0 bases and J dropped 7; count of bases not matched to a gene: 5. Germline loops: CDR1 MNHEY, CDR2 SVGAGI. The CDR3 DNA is TGTGCCAGCAGTTACTCGGGGACAGGGGGATTGGAGCAGTACTTC. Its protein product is CASSYSGTGGLEQYF.

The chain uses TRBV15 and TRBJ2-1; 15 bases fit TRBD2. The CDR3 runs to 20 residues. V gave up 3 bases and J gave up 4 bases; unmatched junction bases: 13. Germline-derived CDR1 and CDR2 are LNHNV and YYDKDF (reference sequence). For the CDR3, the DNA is TGTGCCACCAGCAGGGTTCTCGGACTAGCGGGAGGGATAACTTACAATGAGCAGTTCTTC. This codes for CATSRVLGLAGGITYNEQFF.

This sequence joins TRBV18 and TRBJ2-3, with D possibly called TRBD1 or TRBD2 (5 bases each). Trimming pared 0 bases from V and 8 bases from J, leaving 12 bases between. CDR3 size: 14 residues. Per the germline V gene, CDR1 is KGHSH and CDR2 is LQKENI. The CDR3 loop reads CASSPPSGRGTQYF. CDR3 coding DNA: TGTGCCAGCTCACCACCCTCGGGGCGAGGTACGCAGTATTTT.

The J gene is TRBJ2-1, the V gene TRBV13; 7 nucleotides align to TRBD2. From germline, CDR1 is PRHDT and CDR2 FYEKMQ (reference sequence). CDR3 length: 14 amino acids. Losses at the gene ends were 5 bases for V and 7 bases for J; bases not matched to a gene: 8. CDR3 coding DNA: TGTGCCAGCAGCCACTCGCGGGAGTTTAATGAGCAGTTCTTC. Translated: CASSHSREFNEQFF.

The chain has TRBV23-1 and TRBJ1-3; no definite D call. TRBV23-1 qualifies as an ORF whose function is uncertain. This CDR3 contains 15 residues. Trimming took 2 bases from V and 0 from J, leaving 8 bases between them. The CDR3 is CASSQRSLSGNTIYF. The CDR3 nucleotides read TGCGCCAGCAGTCAACGGAGCCTCTCTGGAAACACCATATATTTT.

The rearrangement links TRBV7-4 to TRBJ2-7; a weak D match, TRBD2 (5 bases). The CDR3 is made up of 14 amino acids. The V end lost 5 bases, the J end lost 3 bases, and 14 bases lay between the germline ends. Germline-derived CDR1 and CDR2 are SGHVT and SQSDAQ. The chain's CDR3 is CASSIHRGIYEQYF. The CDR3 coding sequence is TGTGCCAGCAGCATACATCGGGGAATCTACGAGCAGTACTTC.

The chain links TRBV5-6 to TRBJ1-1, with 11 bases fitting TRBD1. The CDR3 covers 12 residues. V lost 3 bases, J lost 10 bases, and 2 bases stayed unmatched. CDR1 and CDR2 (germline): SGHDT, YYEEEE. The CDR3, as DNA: TGTGCCAGCAGCTGGGGGACAGGGGGAGCTTTCTTT. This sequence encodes CASSWGTGGAFF.

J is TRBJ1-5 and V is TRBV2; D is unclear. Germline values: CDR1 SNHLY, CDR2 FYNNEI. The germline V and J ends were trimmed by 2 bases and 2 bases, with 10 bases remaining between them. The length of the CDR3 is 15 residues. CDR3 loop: CASSERGWGNQPQHF. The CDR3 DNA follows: TGTGCCAGCAGTGAACGGGGTTGGGGCAATCAGCCCCAGCATTTT.

Written as DNA, the CDR3 is TGCGCCAGCAGCTTGGATGTCAGGGGGTCCACTGAAGCTTTCTTT. Translated: CASSLDVRGSTEAFF. V and J are TRBV5-1 and TRBJ1-1, with 7 nucleotides matching TRBD1. Germline V gene sequence: CDR1 SGHRS, CDR2 YFSETQ. The V segment lost 0 bases and the J segment 4 bases; nucleotides outside the gene matches: 6. This CDR3 is built from 15 residues.

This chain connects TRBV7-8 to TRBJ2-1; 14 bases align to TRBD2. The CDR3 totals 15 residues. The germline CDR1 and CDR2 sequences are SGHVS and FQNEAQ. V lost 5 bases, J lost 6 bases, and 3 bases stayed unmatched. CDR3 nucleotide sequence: TGTGCCAGCAGCAAAGGGACTAGCGGGAGCAATGAGCAGTTCTTC. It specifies CASSKGTSGSNEQFF.

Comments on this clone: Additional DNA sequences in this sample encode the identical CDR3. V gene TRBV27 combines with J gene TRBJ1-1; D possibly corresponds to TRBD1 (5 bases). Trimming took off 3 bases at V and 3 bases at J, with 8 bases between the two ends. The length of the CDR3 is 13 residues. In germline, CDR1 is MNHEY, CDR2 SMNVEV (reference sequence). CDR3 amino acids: CASSFREDTEAFF. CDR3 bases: TGTGCCAGCAGTTTCAGGGAGGACACTGAAGCTTTCTTT.

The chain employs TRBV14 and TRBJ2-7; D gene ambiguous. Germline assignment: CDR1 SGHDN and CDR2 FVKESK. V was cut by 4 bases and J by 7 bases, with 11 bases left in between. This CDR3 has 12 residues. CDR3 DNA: TGTGCCAGCAGCCTGACCAGGTGGGAGCAGTACTTC. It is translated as CASSLTRWEQYF.

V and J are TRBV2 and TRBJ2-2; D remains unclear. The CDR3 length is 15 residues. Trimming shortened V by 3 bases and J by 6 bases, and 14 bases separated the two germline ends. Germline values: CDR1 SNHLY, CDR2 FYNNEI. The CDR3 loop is CASSEEQTKAGELFF. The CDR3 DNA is TGTGCCAGCAGTGAGGAACAGACCAAGGCCGGGGAGCTGTTTTTT.

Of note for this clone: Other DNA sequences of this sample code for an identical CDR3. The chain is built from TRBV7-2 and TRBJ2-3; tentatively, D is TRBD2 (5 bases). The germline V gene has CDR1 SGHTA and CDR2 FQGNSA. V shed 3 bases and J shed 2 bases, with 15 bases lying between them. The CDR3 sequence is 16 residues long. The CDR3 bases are TGTGCCAGCAGCTTGGTAGGCGGGTTCTCCACAGATACGCAGTATTTT. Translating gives CASSLVGGFSTDTQYF. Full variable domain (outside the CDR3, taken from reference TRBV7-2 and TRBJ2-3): GAGVSQSPSNKVTEKGKDVELRCDPISGHTALYWYRQSLGQGLEFLIYFQGNSAPDKSGLPSDRFSAERTGGSVSTLTIQRTQQEDSAVYLCASSLVGGFSTDTQYFGPGTRLTVL.